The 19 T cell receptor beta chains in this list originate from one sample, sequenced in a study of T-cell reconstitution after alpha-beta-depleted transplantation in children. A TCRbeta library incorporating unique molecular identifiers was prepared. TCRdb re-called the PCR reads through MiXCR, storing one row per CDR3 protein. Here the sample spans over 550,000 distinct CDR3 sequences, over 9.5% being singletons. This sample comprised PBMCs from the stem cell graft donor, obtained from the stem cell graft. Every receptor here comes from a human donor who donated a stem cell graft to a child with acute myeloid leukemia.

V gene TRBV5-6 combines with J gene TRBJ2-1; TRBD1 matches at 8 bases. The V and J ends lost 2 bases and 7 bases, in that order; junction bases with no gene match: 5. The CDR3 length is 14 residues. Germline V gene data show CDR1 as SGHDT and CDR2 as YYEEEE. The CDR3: CASSFPGQDNEQFF. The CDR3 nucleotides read TGTGCCAGCAGCTTCCCGGGACAGGATAATGAGCAGTTCTTC.

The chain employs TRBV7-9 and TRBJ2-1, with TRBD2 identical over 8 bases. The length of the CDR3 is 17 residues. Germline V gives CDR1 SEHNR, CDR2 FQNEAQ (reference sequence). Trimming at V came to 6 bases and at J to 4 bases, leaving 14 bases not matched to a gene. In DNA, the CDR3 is TGTGCCAGCAGTTTTCCATCGACGGGAGGGGCGTACAATGAGCAGTTCTTC. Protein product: CASSFPSTGGAYNEQFF.

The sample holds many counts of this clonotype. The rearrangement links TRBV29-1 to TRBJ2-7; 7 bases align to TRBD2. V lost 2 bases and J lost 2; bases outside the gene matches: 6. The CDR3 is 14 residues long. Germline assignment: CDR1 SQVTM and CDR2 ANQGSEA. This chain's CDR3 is CSVEFPGGPYEQYF. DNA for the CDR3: TGCAGCGTTGAATTTCCGGGAGGACCCTACGAGCAGTACTTC.

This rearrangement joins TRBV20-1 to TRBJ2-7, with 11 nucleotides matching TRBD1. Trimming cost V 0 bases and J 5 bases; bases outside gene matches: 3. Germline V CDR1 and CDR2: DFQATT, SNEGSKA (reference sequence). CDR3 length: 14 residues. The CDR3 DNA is TGCAGTGCTAGAGATGGACAGGGGGCCCACGAGCAGTACTTC. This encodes CSARDGQGAHEQYF.

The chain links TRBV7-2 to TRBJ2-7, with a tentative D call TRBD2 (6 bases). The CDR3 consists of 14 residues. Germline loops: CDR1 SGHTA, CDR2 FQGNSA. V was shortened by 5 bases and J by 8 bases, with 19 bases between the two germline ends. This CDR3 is CASSPSGTGGKQYF. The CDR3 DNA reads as TGTGCCAGCAGCCCCTCCGGAACAGGAGGGAAGCAGTACTTC.

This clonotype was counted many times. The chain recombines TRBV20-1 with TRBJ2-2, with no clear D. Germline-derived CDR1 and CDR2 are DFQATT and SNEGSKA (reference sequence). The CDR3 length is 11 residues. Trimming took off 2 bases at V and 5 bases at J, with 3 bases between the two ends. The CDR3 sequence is CSARTTGELFF. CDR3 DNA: TGCAGTGCTAGAACGACCGGGGAGCTGTTTTTT.

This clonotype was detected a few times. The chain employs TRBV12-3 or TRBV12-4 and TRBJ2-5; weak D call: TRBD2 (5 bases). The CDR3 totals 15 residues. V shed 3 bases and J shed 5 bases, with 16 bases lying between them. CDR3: CASSFLGLGGETQYF. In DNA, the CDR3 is TGTGCCAGCAGTTTTTTGGGCTTAGGAGGTGAGACCCAGTACTTC.

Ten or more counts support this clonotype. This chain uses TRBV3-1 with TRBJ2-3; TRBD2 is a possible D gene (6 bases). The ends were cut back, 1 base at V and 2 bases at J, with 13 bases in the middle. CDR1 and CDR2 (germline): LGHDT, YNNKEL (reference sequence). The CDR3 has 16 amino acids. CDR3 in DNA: TGTGCCAGCAGCCAAGGGGGTAGCGGTTTCACAGATACGCAGTATTTT. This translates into CASSQGGSGFTDTQYF.

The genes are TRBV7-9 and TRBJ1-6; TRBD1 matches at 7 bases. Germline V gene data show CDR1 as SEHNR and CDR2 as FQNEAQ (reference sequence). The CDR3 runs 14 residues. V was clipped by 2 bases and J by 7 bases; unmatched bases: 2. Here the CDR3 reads CASSLSQGNSPLHF. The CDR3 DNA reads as TGTGCCAGCAGCTTATCACAGGGGAATTCACCCCTCCACTTT.

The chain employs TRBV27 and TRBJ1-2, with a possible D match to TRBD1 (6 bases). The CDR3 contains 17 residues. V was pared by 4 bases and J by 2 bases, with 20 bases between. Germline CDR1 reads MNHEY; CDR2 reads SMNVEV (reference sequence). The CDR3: CASSSRRTAIGNYGYTF. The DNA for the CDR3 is TGTGCCAGCAGTTCCCGACGGACAGCTATAGGGAACTATGGCTACACCTTC.

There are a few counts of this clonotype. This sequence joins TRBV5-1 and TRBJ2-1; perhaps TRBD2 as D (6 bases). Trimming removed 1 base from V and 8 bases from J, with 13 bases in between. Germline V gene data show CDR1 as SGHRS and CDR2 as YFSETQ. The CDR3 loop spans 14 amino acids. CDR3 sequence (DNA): TGCGCCAGCAGCTTGACCGGGAGTGGGGATGAGCAGTTCTTC. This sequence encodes CASSLTGSGDEQFF.

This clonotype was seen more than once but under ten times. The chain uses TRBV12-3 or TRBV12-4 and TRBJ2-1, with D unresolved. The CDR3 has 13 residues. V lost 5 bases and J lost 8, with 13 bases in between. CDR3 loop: CASSLILSHEQFF. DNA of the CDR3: TGTGCCAGCAGTCTAATACTGAGTCATGAGCAGTTCTTC.

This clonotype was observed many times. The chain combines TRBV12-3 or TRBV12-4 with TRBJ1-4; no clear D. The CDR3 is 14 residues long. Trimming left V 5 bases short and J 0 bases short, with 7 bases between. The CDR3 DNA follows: TGTGCCAGCAGTCGGACCGCAACTAATGAAAAACTGTTTTTT. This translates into CASSRTATNEKLFF.

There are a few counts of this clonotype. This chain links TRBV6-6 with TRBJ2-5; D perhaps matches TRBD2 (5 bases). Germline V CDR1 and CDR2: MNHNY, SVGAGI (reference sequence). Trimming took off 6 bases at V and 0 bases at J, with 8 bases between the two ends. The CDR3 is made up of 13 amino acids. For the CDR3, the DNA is TGTGCCAGCAGAGGACTGAACCAAGAGACCCAGTACTTC. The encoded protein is CASRGLNQETQYF.

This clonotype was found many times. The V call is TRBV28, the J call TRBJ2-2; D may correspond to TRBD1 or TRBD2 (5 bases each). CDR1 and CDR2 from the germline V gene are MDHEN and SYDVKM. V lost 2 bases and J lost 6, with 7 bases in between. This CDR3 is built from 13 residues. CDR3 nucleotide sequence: TGTGCCAGCAGTTTACAGGGAGCCGGGGAGCTGTTTTTT. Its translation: CASSLQGAGELFF.

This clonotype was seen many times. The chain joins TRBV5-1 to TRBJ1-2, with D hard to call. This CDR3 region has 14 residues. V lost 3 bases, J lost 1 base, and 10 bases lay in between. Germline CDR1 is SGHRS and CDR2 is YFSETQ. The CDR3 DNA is TGCGCCAGCAGCTCTCTAGAGGGTAACTATGGCTACACCTTC. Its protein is CASSSLEGNYGYTF.

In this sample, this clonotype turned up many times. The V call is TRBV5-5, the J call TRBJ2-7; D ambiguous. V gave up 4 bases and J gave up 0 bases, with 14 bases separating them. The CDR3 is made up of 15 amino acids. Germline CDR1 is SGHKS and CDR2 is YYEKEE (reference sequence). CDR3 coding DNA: TGTGCCAGCAGCCCCGAATGGGCCTACTCCTACGAGCAGTACTTC. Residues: CASSPEWAYSYEQYF.

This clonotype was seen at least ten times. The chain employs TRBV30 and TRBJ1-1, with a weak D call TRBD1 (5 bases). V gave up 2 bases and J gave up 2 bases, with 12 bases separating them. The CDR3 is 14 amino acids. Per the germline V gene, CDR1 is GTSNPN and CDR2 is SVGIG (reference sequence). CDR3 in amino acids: CAWSFQGLNTEAFF. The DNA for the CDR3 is TGTGCCTGGAGTTTCCAGGGTCTTAACACTGAAGCTTTCTTT. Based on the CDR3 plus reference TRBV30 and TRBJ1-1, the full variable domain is SQTIHQWPATLVQPVGSPLSLECTVEGTSNPNLYWYRQAAGRGLQLLFYSVGIGQISSEVPQNLSASRPQDRQFILSSKKLLLSDSGFYLCAWSFQGLNTEAFFGQGTRLTVV.

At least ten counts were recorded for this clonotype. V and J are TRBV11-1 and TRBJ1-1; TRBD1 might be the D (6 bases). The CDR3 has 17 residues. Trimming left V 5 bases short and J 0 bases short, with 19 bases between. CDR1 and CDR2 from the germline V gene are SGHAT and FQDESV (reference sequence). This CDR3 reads CASSLQGSMSMNTEAFF. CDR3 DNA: TGTGCCAGCAGCCTACAGGGATCGATGTCCATGAACACTGAAGCTTTCTTT.